The 25 T cell receptor beta chains presented below share a single source sample, sequenced in a study of CD8+CD57+ T cells in acquired aplastic anemia. For CDR3 and TCR beta VDJ profiling, genomic DNA was the template used. MiXCR, applied by TCRdb to the reads, yields one record per CDR3 protein. This table has roughly 58,000 distinct CDR3 sequences, about 54% appearing once. Sample: sorted CD4+, CD8+, or CD8+CD57+ T cells (not recorded which) from PBMCs. Receptors originate from a human donor in good health, serving as a control.

This sequence joins TRBV20-1 and TRBJ2-5, with TRBD2 matching over 11 bases. The CDR3 totals 14 residues. Germline V gene sequence: CDR1 DFQATT, CDR2 SNEGSKA (reference sequence). Trimming cost V 4 bases and J 3 bases; bases outside gene matches: 4. CDR3 sequence reads: CSAMSSGRKETQYF. CDR3 nucleotides: TGCAGTGCTATGTCTAGCGGGAGGAAAGAGACCCAGTACTTC.

The chain carries TRBV7-2 and TRBJ2-7; 8 bases are a match to TRBD1. The CDR3 is made up of 15 amino acids. Germline V lookup: CDR1 SGHTA, CDR2 FQGNSA. J lost 3 bases, V lost 5 bases, and 9 bases had no gene match. The CDR3 bases are TGTGCCAGCAGCCTATCACCCGGGACAGGCTACGAGCAGTACTTC. Translating gives CASSLSPGTGYEQYF. The entire variable domain, with the rest obtained from reference TRBV7-2 and TRBJ2-7, is as follows: GAGVSQSPSNKVTEKGKDVELRCDPISGHTALYWYRQSLGQGLEFLIYFQGNSAPDKSGLPSDRFSAERTGGSVSTLTIQRTQQEDSAVYLCASSLSPGTGYEQYFGPGTRLTVT.

The rearrangement joins TRBV29-1 to TRBJ1-2; D unclear. The CDR3 covers 12 residues. V was clipped by 3 bases and J by 4 bases, with 9 bases between them. CDR1 is SQVTM, CDR2 ANQGSEA, per germline. As DNA, the CDR3 is TGCAGCGTTGATAGAGGGAGCTATGGCTACACCTTC. It encodes CSVDRGSYGYTF.

This clonotype came up many times. This rearrangement joins TRBV11-2 to TRBJ1-2, with TRBD1 as a possible D gene (5 bases). The CDR3 runs to 13 residues. Per the germline V gene, CDR1 is SGHAT and CDR2 is FQNNGV. The V end lost 5 bases, the J end lost 5 bases, and 12 bases lay between the germline ends. CDR3 DNA sequence: TGTGCCAGCAGCCTTCGACAGCTTTATGGCTACACCTTC. This sequence encodes CASSLRQLYGYTF.

A few counts support this clonotype. The chain joins TRBV19 to TRBJ2-7; D not certain. Trimming removed 5 bases from V and 0 bases from J, with 8 bases in between. The CDR3 loop spans 13 amino acids. Per germline, CDR1 LNHDA and CDR2 SQIVND (reference sequence). The CDR3 DNA follows: TGTGCCAGTAGTGGGCACAGCTCCTACGAGCAGTACTTC. This sequence encodes CASSGHSSYEQYF.

In this sample, this clonotype turned up once. This sequence joins TRBV20-1 and TRBJ1-6; weak D call: TRBD1 (6 bases). Germline loops: CDR1 DFQATT, CDR2 SNEGSKA (reference sequence). Trimming shortened V by 0 bases and J by 8 bases, and 14 bases separated the two germline ends. CDR3 size: 15 residues. The CDR3 nucleotides are TGCAGTGCTAGAGATAAGGGGGGCGCTTATTCACCCCTCCACTTT. Translation gives CSARDKGGAYSPLHF.

On this clonotype itself: A read error may account for a junction end that differs from germline. The chain links TRBV20-1 to TRBJ2-7, with D possibly being TRBD2 (5 bases). This CDR3 contains 16 residues. Germline V gene data show CDR1 as DFQATT and CDR2 as SNEGSKA (reference sequence). In DNA, the CDR3 is TGCAGTGCTAGAGATGCCCAGCTAGCTAGCTCTTACGGGCAGTACTTC. It is translated as CSARDAQLASSYGQYF.

In its sample, this clonotype was seen many times. J is TRBJ2-2 and V is TRBV5-6; the D is unclear. Germline CDR1 is SGHDT and CDR2 is YYEEEE. The V and J ends lost 3 bases and 1 base respectively, with 4 bases between them. The CDR3 sequence is 13 residues long. Here the CDR3 reads CASSSMNTGELFF. In DNA, the CDR3 is TGTGCCAGCAGCTCGATGAACACCGGGGAGCTGTTTTTT.

Only a few counts were recorded for this clonotype. A much larger clone sits a single nucleotide away, making a read error possible. The chain employs TRBV11-3 and TRBJ2-2; tentative D call: TRBD2 (6 bases). Germline V CDR1 and CDR2: SGHNT, YENEEA. The CDR3 totals 14 residues. The CDR3 bases are TGTGCCGGCAGCCCCCATCGGGAGAAAGGGGAGCTGTTTTTT. Its translation: CAGSPHREKGELFF.

This chain uses TRBV7-6 with TRBJ1-6, with 7 bases fitting TRBD1. The CDR3 is 14 amino acids. The V gene's germline CDR1 is SGHVS and CDR2 FNYEAQ. Trimming cost V 7 bases and J 5 bases; bases outside gene matches: 5. In nucleotides, the CDR3 is TGTGCCAGCACCCTGGGACAGAATAATTCACCCCTCCACTTT. This sequence encodes CASTLGQNNSPLHF.

This clonotype rates as medium-sized. V and J are TRBV25-1 and TRBJ1-1, with D possibly being TRBD1 (6 bases). Trimming took 0 bases from V and 1 from J, leaving 12 bases between them. The CDR3 consists of 16 residues. The germline V gene encodes CDR1 MGHDK and CDR2 SYGVNS. In DNA, the CDR3 is TGTGCCAGCAGTGAATACGGCAGGGGCCAGAACACTGAAGCTTTCTTT. It codes for CASSEYGRGQNTEAFF.

The gene calls are TRBV10-3 and TRBJ1-3; TRBD1 is a possible D gene (5 bases). The CDR3 has 16 residues. Trimming pared 0 bases from V and 3 bases from J, leaving 12 bases between. CDR1 is ENHRY and CDR2 is SYGVKD in the germline V gene. CDR3: CAISESTGTNGNTIYF. The CDR3 DNA sequence: TGTGCCATCAGTGAGTCGACTGGGACCAATGGAAACACCATATATTTT.

This chain links TRBV24-1 with TRBJ2-3; the D gene is possibly TRBD1 (5 bases). Trimming pared 4 bases from V and 11 bases from J, leaving 15 bases between. Germline V gives CDR1 KGHDR, CDR2 SFDVKD. The CDR3 totals 13 residues. CDR3 sequence: CATSESGLHEQYF. DNA for the CDR3: TGTGCCACCAGTGAATCAGGGTTACATGAGCAGTATTTT.

The chain uses TRBV15 and TRBJ1-1; D is ambiguous. The CDR3 is 16 amino acids. V was trimmed by 3 bases and J by 0 bases, leaving 14 bases between them. Germline lookup yields CDR1 LNHNV and CDR2 YYDKDF (reference sequence). The DNA of the CDR3 is TGTGCCACCAGCAGTTCCCAACCAATGGTGAACACTGAAGCTTTCTTT. The encoded protein is CATSSSQPMVNTEAFF.

This clonotype was recorded at least ten times. The gene calls are TRBV6-1 and TRBJ2-7, with D unresolved. Per germline, CDR1 MNHNS and CDR2 SASEGT. V lost 6 bases to trimming and J lost 3 bases, with 6 bases between them. The CDR3 loop spans 11 amino acids. The CDR3 DNA reads as TGTGCCAGCAGCTCATACTACGAGCAGTACTTC. Its protein is CASSSYYEQYF.

This chain links TRBV15 with TRBJ1-1; 8 nucleotides match TRBD1. V shed 0 bases and J 5 bases; nucleotides not matched to a gene: 2. From germline, CDR1 is LNHNV and CDR2 YYDKDF (reference sequence). This CDR3 contains 14 residues. CDR3 DNA sequence: TGTGCCACCAGCAGAGACAGGGGGCATACTGAAGCTTTCTTT. It encodes CATSRDRGHTEAFF.

V usage is TRBV10-1 and J usage is TRBJ1-5, with no clear D. V lost 6 bases to trimming and J lost 5 bases, with 14 bases between them. The CDR3 extends over 14 amino acids. Germline values: CDR1 WNHNN, CDR2 SYGVQD (reference sequence). CDR3 DNA: TGCGCCAGCAGCGCGGACGGACGCGATCAGCCCCAGCATTTT. Translated, it gives CASSADGRDQPQHF.

The V gene is TRBV7-3, the J gene TRBJ2-3, with 8 bases that match TRBD1. CDR1 is SGHTA and CDR2 is FQGTGA in the germline V gene. V trimming: 8 bases; J trimming: 3 bases; junction bases outside the gene matches: 4. The CDR3 length is 13 residues. For the CDR3, the DNA is TGTGCCAGCGGACAGGGTGGGACAGATACGCAGTATTTT. This codes for CASGQGGTDTQYF. Combining the CDR3 with reference TRBV7-3 and TRBJ2-3 gives the whole variable domain GAGVSQTPSNKVTEKGKYVELRCDPISGHTALYWYRQSLGQGPEFLIYFQGTGAADDSGLPNDRFFAVRPEGSVSTLKIQRTERGDSAVYLCASGQGGTDTQYFGPGTRLTVL.

This clonotype was recorded at least ten times. V and J are TRBV3-1 and TRBJ1-6; 8 nucleotides agree with TRBD1. In germline, CDR1 is LGHDT, CDR2 YNNKEL (reference sequence). Trimming cost V 4 bases and J 5 bases; bases outside gene matches: 1. CDR3 size: 14 residues. The CDR3 DNA is TGTGCCAGCAGCCCAGGGGGCCATAATTCACCCCTCCACTTT. Translating gives CASSPGGHNSPLHF.

V and J are TRBV15 and TRBJ1-2, with D maybe TRBD1 (6 bases). Germline-derived CDR1 and CDR2 are LNHNV and YYDKDF (reference sequence). Trimming removed 3 bases at V and 4 bases at J, with 9 bases between. CDR3 size: 13 residues. The CDR3 DNA reads as TGTGCCACCAGCAGGGGGGCGTTCTATGGCTACACCTTC. It translates to CATSRGAFYGYTF.

The rearrangement uses TRBV2 and TRBJ2-5; 9 bases line up with TRBD2. The CDR3 runs 15 residues. With 6 bases clipped from V and 1 base from J, the junction kept 6 bases outside the gene matches. CDR1 is SNHLY, CDR2 FYNNEI, per germline. CDR3 in amino acids: CASRSLAGRQETQYF. The CDR3 DNA is TGTGCCAGCAGGTCCCTAGCGGGACGCCAAGAGACCCAGTACTTC.

The CDR3 region has the DNA TGCAGCGTTAGGACAACAGGGACCTCCTATAATTCACCCCTCCACTTT. Protein sequence: CSVRTTGTSYNSPLHF. The gene calls are TRBV29-1 and TRBJ1-6, with a weak D call TRBD1 (6 bases). Germline V CDR1 and CDR2: SQVTM, ANQGSEA. The V and J ends lost 5 bases and 0 bases respectively, with 14 bases between them. The CDR3 has 16 amino acids.

Turning to this clonotype: Relative to the germline gene, one junction end is altered; a read error may explain this. The chain has TRBV15 and TRBJ1-6, with a possible D match to TRBD1 (6 bases). Germline V CDR1 and CDR2: LNHNV, YYDKDF (reference sequence). There are 17 residues in the CDR3. The CDR3 loop reads CATSGIDRSSYNSPLHF. CDR3 DNA sequence: TGTGCCACCAGCGGAATAGACAGGAGCTCCTATAACTCACCCCTCCACTTT. The complete variable domain, with remaining parts taken from reference TRBV15 and TRBJ1-6, reads DAMVIQNPRYQVTQFGKPVTLSCSQTLNHNVMYWYQQKSSQAPKLLFHYYDKDFNNEADTPDNFQSRRPNTSFCFLDIRSPGLGDTAMYLCATSGIDRSSYNSPLHFGNGTRLTVT.

This clonotype was observed many times. The chain links TRBV3-1 to TRBJ2-7, with 9 bases that match TRBD1. V lost 2 bases to trimming and J lost 2 bases; unmatched junction nucleotides: 7. This CDR3 is built from 16 residues. Germline V gene data show CDR1 as LGHDT and CDR2 as YNNKEL (reference sequence). CDR3 bases: TGTGCCAGCAGCCAACGCGGACAGGGGAGGCCCTACGAGCAGTACTTC. Translation gives CASSQRGQGRPYEQYF.

V and J are TRBV20-1 and TRBJ2-5; D is uncertain. The DNA end is a closer match to TRBJ2-7, so the J assignment may be wrong. The germline V gene has CDR1 DFQATT and CDR2 SNEGSKA (reference sequence). The CDR3 runs to 13 residues. The chain's CDR3 is CSAREPILYEQYF. DNA of the CDR3: TGCAGTGCTAGGGAACCGATACTCTACGAGCAGTACTTC.